This T cell receptor beta chain was captured in a study of T cells expressing NK-cell markers. Findings and caveats of the study: The dominant NKG2C+ clonotypes represented roughly 1.0-7.5% of CD8+ T cells in 6 or 7 donors.

TCRdb reprocessed the 5' RACE reads, keeping one entry per CDR3 protein, no DNA. Reported are about 15,000 distinct CDR3 sequences; the ten largest clones contain around 50%. Concerning this clonotype itself: What it recognizes is unknown.

From germline, CDR1 is SNHLY and CDR2 FYNNEI. This CDR3 is built from 14 residues. The chain combines TRBV2 with TRBJ2-7; no DNA is available, so the TRBD1 call from TCRdb remains unchecked. This TCR derives from a man aged 18 to 69 in good health. Sample: blood T cells: a sorted CD56 or NKG2C T cell subset, CD4+ or CD8+ T cells, or bulk PBMC T cells (not recorded which). CDR3 residues: CASSVGGRSYEQYF.